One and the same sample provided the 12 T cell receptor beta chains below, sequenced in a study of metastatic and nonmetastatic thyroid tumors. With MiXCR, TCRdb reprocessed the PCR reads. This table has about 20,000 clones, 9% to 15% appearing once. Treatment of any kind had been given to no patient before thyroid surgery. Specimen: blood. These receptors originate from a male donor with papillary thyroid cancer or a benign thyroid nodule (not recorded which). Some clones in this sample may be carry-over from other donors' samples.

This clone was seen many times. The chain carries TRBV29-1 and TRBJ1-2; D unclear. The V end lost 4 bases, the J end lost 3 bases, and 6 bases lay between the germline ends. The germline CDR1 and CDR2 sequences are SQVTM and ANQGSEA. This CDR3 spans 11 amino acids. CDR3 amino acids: CSVVVHYGYTF. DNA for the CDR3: TGCAGCGTTGTAGTCCACTATGGCTACACCTTC. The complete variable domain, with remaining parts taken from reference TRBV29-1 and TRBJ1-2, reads SAVISQKPSRDICQRGTSLTIQCQVDSQVTMMFWYRQQPGQSLTLIATANQGSEATYESGFVIDKFPISRPNLTFSTLTVSNMSPEDSSIYLCSVVVHYGYTFGSGTRLTVV.

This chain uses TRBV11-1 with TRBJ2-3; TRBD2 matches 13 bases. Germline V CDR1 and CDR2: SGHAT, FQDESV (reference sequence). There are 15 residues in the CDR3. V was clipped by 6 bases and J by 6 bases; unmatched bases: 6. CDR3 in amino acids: CASRRTSGSVDTQYF. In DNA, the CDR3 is TGTGCCAGCAGGAGGACTAGCGGGAGTGTTGATACGCAGTATTTT.

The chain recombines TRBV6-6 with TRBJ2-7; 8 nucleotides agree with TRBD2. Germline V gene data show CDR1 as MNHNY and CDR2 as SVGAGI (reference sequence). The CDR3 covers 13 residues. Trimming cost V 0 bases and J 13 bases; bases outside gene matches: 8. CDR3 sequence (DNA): TGTGCCAGCAGTTACTCGAAGGCTAGCGGGTTCTACTTC. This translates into CASSYSKASGFYF.

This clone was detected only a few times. The CDR3 protein is CASSPPGQGSYEQYF. The CDR3 coding sequence is TGTGCCAGCAGTCCTCCGGGACAGGGGTCCTACGAGCAGTACTTC. V gene TRBV28 combines with J gene TRBJ2-7; 10 nucleotides agree with TRBD1. CDR3 length equals 15 residues. Germline trimming cut 5 bases from V and 1 base from J; bases unmatched to any gene: 5. Germline V CDR1 and CDR2: MDHEN, SYDVKM.

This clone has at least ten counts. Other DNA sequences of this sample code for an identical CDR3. The CDR3 nucleotides read TGTGCCAGCAGCCACCTGGACGGAATCAATGAGCAGTTCTTC. Translating it yields CASSHLDGINEQFF. V is TRBV16 and J is TRBJ2-1; D not resolved. Per germline, CDR1 KGHSY and CDR2 FQNENV. V shed 3 bases and J shed 6 bases, with 12 bases lying between them. The CDR3 runs 14 residues. Full variable domain (rest looked up from reference TRBV16 and TRBJ2-1): GEEVAQTPKHLVRGEGQKAKLYCAPIKGHSYVFWYQQVLKNEFKFLISFQNENVFDETGMPKERFSAKCLPNSPCSLEIQATKLEDSAVYFCASSHLDGINEQFFGPGTRLTVL.

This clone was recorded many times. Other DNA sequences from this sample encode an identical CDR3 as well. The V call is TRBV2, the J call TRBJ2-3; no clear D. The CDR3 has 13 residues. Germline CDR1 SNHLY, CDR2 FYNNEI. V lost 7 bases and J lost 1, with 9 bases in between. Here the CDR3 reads CASKGSGTDTQYF. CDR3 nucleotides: TGTGCCAGCAAAGGGTCTGGCACAGATACGCAGTATTTT.

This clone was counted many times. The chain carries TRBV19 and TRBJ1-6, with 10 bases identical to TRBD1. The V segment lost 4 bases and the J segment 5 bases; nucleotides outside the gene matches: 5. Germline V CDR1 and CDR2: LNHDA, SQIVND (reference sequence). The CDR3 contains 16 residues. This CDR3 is CASSRGQGFDNSPLHF. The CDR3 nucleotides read TGTGCCAGTAGTAGGGGACAGGGGTTCGATAATTCACCCCTCCACTTT.

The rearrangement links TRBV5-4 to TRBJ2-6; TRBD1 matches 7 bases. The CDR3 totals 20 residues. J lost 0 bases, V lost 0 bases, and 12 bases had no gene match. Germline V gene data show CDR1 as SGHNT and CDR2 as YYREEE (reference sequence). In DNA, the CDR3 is TGTGCCAGCAGCTTGGACAGGGGATTCTACGGACGCTCTGGGGCCAACGTCCTGACTTTC. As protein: CASSLDRGFYGRSGANVLTF.

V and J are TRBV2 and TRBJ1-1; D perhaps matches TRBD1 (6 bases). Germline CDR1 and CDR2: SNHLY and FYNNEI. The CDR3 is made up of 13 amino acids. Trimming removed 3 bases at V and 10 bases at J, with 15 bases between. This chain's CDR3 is CASSERGRPGAFF. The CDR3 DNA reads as TGTGCCAGCAGTGAGAGGGGGAGGCCTGGAGCTTTCTTT.

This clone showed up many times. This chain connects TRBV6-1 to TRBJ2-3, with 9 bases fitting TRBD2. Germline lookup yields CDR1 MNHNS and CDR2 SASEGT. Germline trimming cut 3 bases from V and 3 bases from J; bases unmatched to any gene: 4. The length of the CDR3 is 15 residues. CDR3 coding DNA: TGTGCCAGCAGTGAGGCTAGCGGGACGACAGATACGCAGTATTTT. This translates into CASSEASGTTDTQYF.

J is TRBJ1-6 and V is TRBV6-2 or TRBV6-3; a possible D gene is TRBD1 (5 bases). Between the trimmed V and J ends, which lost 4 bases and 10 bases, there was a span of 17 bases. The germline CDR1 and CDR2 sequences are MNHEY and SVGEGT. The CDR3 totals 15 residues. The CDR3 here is CASSWSGTGGSPLHF. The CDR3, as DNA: TGTGCCAGCAGTTGGTCCGGGACTGGGGGATCACCCCTCCACTTT.

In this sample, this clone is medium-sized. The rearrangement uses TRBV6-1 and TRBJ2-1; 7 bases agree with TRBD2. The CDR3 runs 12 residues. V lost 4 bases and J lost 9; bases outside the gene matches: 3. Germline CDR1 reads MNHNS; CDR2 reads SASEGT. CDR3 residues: CASSGGGFEQFF. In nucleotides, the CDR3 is TGTGCCAGCAGTGGGGGGGGGTTTGAGCAGTTCTTC.